This T cell receptor (beta chain) was found in a study of T-cell reconstitution after alpha-beta-depleted transplantation in children. Study-wide findings and caveats: Several hundred expanded graft clones reportedly supplied alpha-beta T cells about two months after transplant. Surviving thymic progenitors and recipient T cells were the source of high TCRbeta diversity at day 60 in some patients. One year post-transplant, T-cell counts and diversity were largely derived from T cells produced anew.

It was with unique molecular identifiers that the TCRbeta library was prepared. TCRdb processed the PCR reads anew with MiXCR; each CDR3 protein has one entry. The table shows some 16,000 distinct CDR3 sequences, with around 4.9% occurring only once. This clonotype was counted ten times or more. Its antigen is unknown. The TCR comes from a boy younger than 18 with acute lymphoblastic leukemia, due to receive a stem cell transplant. This specimen consisted of PBMCs, obtained before TCRalphabeta/CD19-depleted stem cell transplant.

The CDR3 loop reads CTSSQPGTSGGAGETQYF. The CDR3 nucleotides read TGCACCAGCAGCCAACCCGGGACTAGCGGGGGGGCCGGGGAGACCCAGTACTTC. The chain recombines TRBV1 with TRBJ2-5; the table's D call of TRBD2 was not tested on the DNA. TRBV1 is a pseudogene. The CDR3 has 18 residues.